This TCR beta chain was retrieved from a study of shared clonotypes between healthy human individuals. General study findings and limits: The naive CD4 repertoires of four donors were compared, and approximately 5.3% of clonotypes were shared. Estimated richness values were generally larger in naive subsets than in memory subsets.

Deep level was the assay's run setting. TCRdb's table, derived via immunoSEQ multiplex PCR, lists solely in-frame clones and lacks some. Of hundreds of thousands of clones listed, 90% to 97% are singletons. Naive-designated CD8 cells lacked CD45RO, were positively enriched for CCR7, and omitted terminally differentiated effector memory CD45RA+ cells. This clone was picked up one time. Its target is unknown. The CDR3 is 16 amino acids. The germline V gene has CDR1 MNHEY and CDR2 SVGAGI. With V trimmed by 2 bases and J by 5 bases, 8 bases remained unmatched. This chain connects TRBV6-5 to TRBJ2-1; 8 nucleotides agree with TRBD2. The specimen was naive CD8+ T cells sorted from blood. The receptor was isolated from a man between 25 and 39 years old in good health. The DNA for the CDR3 is TGTGCCAGCAGTTACCACATCGGGACTAGTGACAATGAGCAGTTCTTC. Translation gives CASSYHIGTSDNEQFF.